This T cell receptor (beta chain) came from a study of CD8 T cells in ankylosing spondylitis. Germline-derived CDR1 and CDR2 are SGHKS and YYEKEE (reference sequence). The CDR3 sequence is 15 residues long. Trimming stripped 3 bases from V and 3 bases from J, with 15 bases between. Making use of molecular barcodes, quantitative 5'-RACE generated TCR beta libraries. TCRdb analysed the 5' RACE reads with MiXCR anew, one entry per CDR3 protein. Of 200,000 to 250,000 distinct CDR3 sequences in the sample, roughly 10% were seen once. The sequence derives from a male donor with ankylosing spondylitis or in good health (not recorded which). This chain links TRBV5-5 with TRBJ1-1; D remains unclear. Specimen: blood, either unsorted or a sorted T cell fraction (not recorded which). Here the CDR3 reads CASSSRPYGHTEAFF. As DNA, the CDR3 is TGTGCCAGCAGCTCTCGACCTTATGGGCACACTGAAGCTTTCTTT. The whole variable domain, remainder taken from reference TRBV5-5 and TRBJ1-1, is DAGVTQSPTHLIKTRGQQVTLRCSPISGHKSVSWYQQVLGQGPQFIFQYYEKEERGRGNFPDRFSARQFPNYSSELNVNALLLGDSALYLCASSSRPYGHTEAFFGQGTRLTVV.